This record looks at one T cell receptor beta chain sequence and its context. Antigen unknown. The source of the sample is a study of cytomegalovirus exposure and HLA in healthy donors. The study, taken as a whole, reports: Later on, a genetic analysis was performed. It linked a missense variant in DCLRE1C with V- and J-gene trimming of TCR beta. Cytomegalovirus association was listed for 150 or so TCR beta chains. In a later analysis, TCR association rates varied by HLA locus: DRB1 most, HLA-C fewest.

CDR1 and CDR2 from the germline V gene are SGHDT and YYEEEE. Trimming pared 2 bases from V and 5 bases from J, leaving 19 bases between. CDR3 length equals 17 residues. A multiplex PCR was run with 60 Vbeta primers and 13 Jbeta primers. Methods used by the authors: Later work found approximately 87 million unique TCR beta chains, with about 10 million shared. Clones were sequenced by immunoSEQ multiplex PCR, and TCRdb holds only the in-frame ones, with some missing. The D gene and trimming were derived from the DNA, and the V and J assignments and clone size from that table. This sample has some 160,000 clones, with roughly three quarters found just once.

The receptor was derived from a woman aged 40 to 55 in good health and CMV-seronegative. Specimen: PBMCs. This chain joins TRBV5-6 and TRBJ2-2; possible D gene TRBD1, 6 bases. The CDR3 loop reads CASSFLLVGARTGELFF. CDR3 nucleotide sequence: TGTGCCAGCAGCTTTTTGTTGGTGGGGGCGCGGACCGGGGAGCTGTTTTTT.